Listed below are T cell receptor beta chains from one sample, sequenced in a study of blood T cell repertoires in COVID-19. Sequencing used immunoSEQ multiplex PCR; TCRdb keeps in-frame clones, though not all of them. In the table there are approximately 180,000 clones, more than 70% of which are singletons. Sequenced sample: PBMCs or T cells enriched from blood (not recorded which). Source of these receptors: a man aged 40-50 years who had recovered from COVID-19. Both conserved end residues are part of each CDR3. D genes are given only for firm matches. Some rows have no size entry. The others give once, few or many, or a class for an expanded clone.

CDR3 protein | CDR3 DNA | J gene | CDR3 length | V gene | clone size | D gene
CASGLGMGLSPQHF | TGTGCTAGTGGTTTGGGTATGGGGCTCTCGCCCCAGCATTTT | TRBJ1-5 | 14 | TRBV12-5 | - | -
CASRADMNTEAFF | TGCGCCAGCAGGGCAGACATGAACACTGAAGCTTTCTTT | TRBJ1-1 | 13 | TRBV5-1 | - | -
CASSPAVEAFF | TGTGCCAGCTCACCGGCAGTCGAAGCTTTCTTT | TRBJ1-1 | 11 | TRBV18 | - | -
CASSRVPAATEAFF | TGTGCCAGCTCCCGGGTCCCCGCTGCTACTGAAGCTTTCTTT | TRBJ1-1 | 14 | TRBV18 | - | -
CASSVGAQGNQPQHF | TGTGCCAGCAGCGTAGGGGCACAGGGAAATCAGCCCCAGCATTTT | TRBJ1-5 | 15 | TRBV9 | once | -
CASTLGRYYGYTF | TGTGCCAGCACCTTGGGCAGGTACTATGGCTACACCTTC | TRBJ1-2 | 13 | TRBV28 | - | -
CASSERGNNEQFF | TGTGCCAGCAGTGAACGGGGAAACAATGAGCAGTTCTTC | TRBJ2-1 | 13 | TRBV6-1 | - | -
CASSSRDRGNTEAFF | TGCGCCAGCAGCTCCCGGGACAGGGGGAACACTGAAGCTTTCTTT | TRBJ1-1 | 15 | TRBV5-1 | - | TRBD1
CAISESGGYGYTF | TGTGCCATCAGTGAGTCGGGAGGTTATGGCTACACCTTC | TRBJ1-2 | 13 | TRBV10-3 | - | -
CASSLNWGLDNEQFF | TGTGCCAGCAGCTTGAACTGGGGCCTGGACAATGAGCAGTTCTTC | TRBJ2-1 | 15 | TRBV11-3 | - | -
CASSVAQGIGTEAFF | TGTGCCAGCAGCGTAGCACAGGGAATAGGGACTGAAGCTTTCTTT | TRBJ1-1 | 15 | TRBV9 | - | -
CASSFAGTEEYEQYF | TGTGCCAGCAGCTTTGCCGGGACAGAAGAATACGAGCAGTACTTC | TRBJ2-7 | 15 | TRBV9 | - | TRBD1
CASSFHRNYEQYF | TGTGCCAGCAGTTTTCACAGAAACTACGAGCAGTACTTC | TRBJ2-7 | 13 | TRBV12-3/TRBV12-4 | - | -
CAWSARASGTDTQYF | TGTGCCTGGAGCGCCAGAGCAAGCGGCACAGATACGCAGTATTTT | TRBJ2-3 | 15 | TRBV30 | - | -
CASSTGVGTEAFF | TGTGCCAGCAGCACAGGGGTAGGGACTGAAGCTTTCTTT | TRBJ1-1 | 13 | TRBV7-3 | - | TRBD1
CASSLSSQQETQYF | TGCGCCAGCAGCTTGAGTTCACAGCAAGAGACCCAGTACTTC | TRBJ2-5 | 14 | TRBV5-1 | - | -
CASSPDRVGQPQHF | TGTGCCAGCAGCCCGGACAGGGTTGGCCAGCCCCAGCATTTT | TRBJ1-5 | 14 | TRBV4-2 | once | TRBD1
CASSRLLTGQPNTEAFF | TGTGCCAGCAGCCGTCTCTTAACAGGGCAACCGAACACTGAAGCTTTCTTT | TRBJ1-1 | 17 | TRBV7-6 | once | -
CATSRGTGGGQPQHF | TGTGCCACCAGCAGAGGTACAGGGGGTGGTCAGCCCCAGCATTTT | TRBJ1-5 | 15 | TRBV15 | - | TRBD1
CASSPTGVSHYGYTF | TGTGCCAGCAGCCCGACAGGGGTATCACACTATGGCTACACCTTC | TRBJ1-2 | 15 | TRBV16 | - | TRBD1
CASSPGPKRGTGELFF | TGCGCCAGCAGCCCAGGACCCAAAAGGGGCACCGGGGAGCTGTTTTTT | TRBJ2-2 | 16 | TRBV5-1 | few | -
CASSQGGRWPSNEQFF | TGTGCCAGCAGCCAAGGGGGCCGTTGGCCCTCCAATGAGCAGTTCTTC | TRBJ2-1 | 16 | TRBV3-1/TRBV3-2 | once | -
CASSEGQGIGEQYF | TGTGCCAGCAGCGAGGGACAGGGAATAGGGGAGCAGTACTTC | TRBJ2-7 | 14 | TRBV7-9 | - | TRBD1
CASSLGRNTEAFF | TGTGCCAGCAGCTTAGGCAGAAACACTGAAGCTTTCTTT | TRBJ1-1 | 13 | TRBV11-3 | - | -
CASSERRGGGTGELFF | TGTGCCAGCAGTGAACGTAGGGGCGGCGGCACCGGGGAGCTGTTTTTT | TRBJ2-2 | 16 | TRBV6-1 | few | -
CASSVAGGTGNTIYF | TGTGCCAGCAGCGTAGCGGGAGGAACTGGAAACACCATATATTTT | TRBJ1-3 | 15 | TRBV9 | few | -
CASSMTTDRRHGEKLFF | TGTGCCAGCAGTATGACGACGGACCGGAGGCATGGGGAAAAACTGTTTTTT | TRBJ1-4 | 17 | TRBV28 | - | -
CASSDKAGNTGELFF | TGTGCCAGCAGTGATAAGGCAGGGAACACCGGGGAGCTGTTTTTT | TRBJ2-2 | 15 | TRBV6-1 | - | -
CASSAGTGAPLHF | TGTGCCAGCAGCGCAGGGACAGGGGCACCCCTCCACTTT | TRBJ1-6 | 13 | TRBV7-3 | few | TRBD1
CASFGGSLGTEAFF | TGTGCCAGCTTTGGCGGGTCTTTGGGCACTGAAGCTTTCTTT | TRBJ1-1 | 14 | TRBV2 | - | -
CASRFGQPNTEAFF | TGTGCCAGCAGATTCGGACAGCCGAACACTGAAGCTTTCTTT | TRBJ1-1 | 14 | TRBV28 | - | -
CASSPPGQGYNSPLHF | TGTGCCAGCTCACCTCCGGGACAGGGGTATAATTCACCCCTCCACTTT | TRBJ1-6 | 16 | TRBV18 | once | TRBD1
CASSFPRGGEVIQPQHF | TGTGCCAGCAGCTTTCCACGTGGGGGGGAGGTGATTCAGCCCCAGCATTTT | TRBJ1-5 | 17 | TRBV7-2 | - | -
CASSSPASDDNEQFF | TGTGCCAGCAGCTCACCGGCTAGCGACGACAATGAGCAGTTCTTC | TRBJ2-1 | 15 | TRBV11-3 | - | -
CASTEGGQGYIEQFF | TGTGCCAGCACCGAGGGGGGACAGGGGTATATTGAGCAGTTCTTC | TRBJ2-1 | 15 | TRBV7-9 | - | TRBD1
CASSLVTLGGARTDTQYF | TGCGCCAGCAGCTTGGTTACTTTGGGGGGGGCTCGCACAGATACGCAGTATTTT | TRBJ2-3 | 18 | TRBV5-1 | - | -
CGFEGLTTEAFF | TGTGGGTTCGAGGGTTTGACCACTGAAGCTTTCTTT | TRBJ1-1 | 12 | TRBV30 | - | -
CAWSKDEASNQPQHF | TGTGCCTGGAGTAAAGATGAGGCCAGCAATCAGCCCCAGCATTTT | TRBJ1-5 | 15 | TRBV30 | - | -
CAWGDTAYEQYF | TGTGCCTGGGGGGACACGGCCTACGAGCAGTACTTC | TRBJ2-7 | 12 | TRBV30 | - | -
CASDDRGRDEQYF | TGTGCCAGCGACGACAGGGGGCGCGACGAGCAGTACTTC | TRBJ2-7 | 13 | TRBV27 | - | TRBD1
CSVEDRGRVNYGYTF | TGCAGCGTTGAAGATAGGGGCAGGGTGAACTATGGCTACACCTTC | TRBJ1-2 | 15 | TRBV29-1 | - | -
CASSLTGDQPQHF | TGTGCCAGCAGTCTAACCGGGGATCAGCCCCAGCATTTT | TRBJ1-5 | 13 | TRBV12-3/TRBV12-4 | - | -
CASSLGLSSGNTIYF | TGTGCCAGCAGCTTGGGACTGAGCTCTGGAAACACCATATATTTT | TRBJ1-3 | 15 | TRBV11-3 | few | -
CASSRGGLHSYNEQFF | TGTGCCAGCAGCCGTGGAGGCCTCCACTCCTACAATGAGCAGTTCTTC | TRBJ2-1 | 16 | TRBV13 | - | -
CASSLDRGNTEAFF | TGTGCCAGCAGCTTAGATCGGGGGAACACTGAAGCTTTCTTT | TRBJ1-1 | 14 | TRBV7-3 | - | -